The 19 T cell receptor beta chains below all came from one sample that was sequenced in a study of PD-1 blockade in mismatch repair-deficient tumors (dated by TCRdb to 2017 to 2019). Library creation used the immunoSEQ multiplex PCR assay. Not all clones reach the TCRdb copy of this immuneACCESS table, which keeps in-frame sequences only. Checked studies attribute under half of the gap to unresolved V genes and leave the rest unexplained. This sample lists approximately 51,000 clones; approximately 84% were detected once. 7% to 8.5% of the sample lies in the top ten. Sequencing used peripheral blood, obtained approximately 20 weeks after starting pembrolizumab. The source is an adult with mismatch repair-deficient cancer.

CDR3 DNA: TGTGCTAGTGGTCCGCAAGAGACCCAGTACTTC. Translation: CASGPQETQYF. The V call is TRBV12-5, the J call TRBJ2-5; D not resolved. Trimming took off 5 bases at V and 2 bases at J, with 3 bases between the two ends. This CDR3 has 11 amino acids. CDR1 and CDR2 from the germline V gene are LGHNT and FRNRAP.

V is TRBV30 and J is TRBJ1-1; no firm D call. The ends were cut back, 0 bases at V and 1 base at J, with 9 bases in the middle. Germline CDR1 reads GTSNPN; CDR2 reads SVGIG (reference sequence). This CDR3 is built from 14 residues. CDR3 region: CAWSVRRTNTEAFF. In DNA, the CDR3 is TGTGCCTGGAGTGTACGACGGACGAACACTGAAGCTTTCTTT.

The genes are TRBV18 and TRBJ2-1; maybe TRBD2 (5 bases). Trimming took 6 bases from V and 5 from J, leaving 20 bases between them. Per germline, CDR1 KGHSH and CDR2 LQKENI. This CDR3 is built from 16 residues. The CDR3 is CASSQGMSGSHNEQFF. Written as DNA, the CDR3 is TGTGCCAGCTCCCAAGGGATGAGCGGATCCCACAATGAGCAGTTCTTC.

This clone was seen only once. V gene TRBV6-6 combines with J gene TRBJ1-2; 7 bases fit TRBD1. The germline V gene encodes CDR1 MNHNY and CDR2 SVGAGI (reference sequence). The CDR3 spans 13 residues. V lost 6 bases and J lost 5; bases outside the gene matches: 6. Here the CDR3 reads CASSRQGQYGYTF. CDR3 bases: TGTGCCAGCAGCCGACAGGGACAATATGGCTACACCTTC.

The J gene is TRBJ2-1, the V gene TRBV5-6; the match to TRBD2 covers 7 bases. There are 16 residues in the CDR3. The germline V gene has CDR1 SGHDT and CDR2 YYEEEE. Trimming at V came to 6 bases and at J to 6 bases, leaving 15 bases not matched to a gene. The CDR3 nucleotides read TGTGCCAGCATCCGGGGTCCAGCGGGACGATTCAATGAGCAGTTCTTC. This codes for CASIRGPAGRFNEQFF.

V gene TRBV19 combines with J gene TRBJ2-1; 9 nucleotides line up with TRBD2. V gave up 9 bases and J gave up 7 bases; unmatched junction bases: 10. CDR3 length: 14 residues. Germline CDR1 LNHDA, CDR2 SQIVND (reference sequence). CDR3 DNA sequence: TGTGCCAGCCCTGGCGGGAGGGCCGATAATGAGCAGTTCTTC. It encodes CASPGGRADNEQFF.

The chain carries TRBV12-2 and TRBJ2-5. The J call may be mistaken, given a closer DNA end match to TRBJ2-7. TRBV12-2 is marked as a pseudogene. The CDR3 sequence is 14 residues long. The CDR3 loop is CASSPGRTSYEQYF. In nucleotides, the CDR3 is TGTGCCAGCAGCCCGGGACGGACATCCTACGAGCAGTACTTC.

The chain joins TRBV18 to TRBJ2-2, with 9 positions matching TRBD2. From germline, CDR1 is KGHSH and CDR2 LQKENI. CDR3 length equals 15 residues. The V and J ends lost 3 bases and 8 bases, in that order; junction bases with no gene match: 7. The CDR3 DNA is TGTGCCAGCTCACCGGGACTAGCCATCTATGGGGAGCTGTTTTTT. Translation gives CASSPGLAIYGELFF.

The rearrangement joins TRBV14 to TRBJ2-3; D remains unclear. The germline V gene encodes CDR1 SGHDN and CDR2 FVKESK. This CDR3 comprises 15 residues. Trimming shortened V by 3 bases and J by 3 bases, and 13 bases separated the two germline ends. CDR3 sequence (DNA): TGTGCCAGCAGCCAGGCGCTGGGGTGGACAGATACGCAGTATTTT. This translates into CASSQALGWTDTQYF.

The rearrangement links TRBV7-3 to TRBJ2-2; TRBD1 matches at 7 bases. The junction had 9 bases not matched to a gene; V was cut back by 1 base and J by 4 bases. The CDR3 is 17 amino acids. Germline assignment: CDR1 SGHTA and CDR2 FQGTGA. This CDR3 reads CASSLNSGAGGTGELFF. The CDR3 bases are TGTGCCAGCAGCTTAAACTCCGGAGCAGGGGGCACCGGGGAGCTGTTTTTT.

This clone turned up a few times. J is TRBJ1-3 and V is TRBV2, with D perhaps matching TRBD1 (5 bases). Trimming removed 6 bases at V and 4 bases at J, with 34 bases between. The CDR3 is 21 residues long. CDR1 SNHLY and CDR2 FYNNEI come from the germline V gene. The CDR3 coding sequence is TGTGCCAGCAGGGGCCAGCCCGCAACAGGACGCCGTGGGTCGAGGGGAAACACCATATATTTT. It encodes CASRGQPATGRRGSRGNTIYF.

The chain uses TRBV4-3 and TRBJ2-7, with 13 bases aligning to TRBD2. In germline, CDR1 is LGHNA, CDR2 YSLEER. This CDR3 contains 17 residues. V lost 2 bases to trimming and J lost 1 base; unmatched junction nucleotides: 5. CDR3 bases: TGCGCCAGCAGCCAAAGACTAGCGGGAGGTCGATCCTACGAGCAGTACTTC. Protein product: CASSQRLAGGRSYEQYF.

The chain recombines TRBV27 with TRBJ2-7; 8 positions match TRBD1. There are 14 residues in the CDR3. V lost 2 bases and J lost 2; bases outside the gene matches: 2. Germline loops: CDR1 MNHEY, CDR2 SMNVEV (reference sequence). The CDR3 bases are TGTGCCAGCAGTTTAGGACAGGGTCCCTACGAGCAGTACTTC. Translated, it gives CASSLGQGPYEQYF.

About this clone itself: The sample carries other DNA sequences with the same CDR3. DNA of the CDR3: TGCGCCAGCAGCCAGGGGGGGCTCCTCTCCTATGGCTACACCTTC. This translates into CASSQGGLLSYGYTF. V is TRBV4-3 and J is TRBJ1-2, with D tentatively TRBD1 (6 bases). Per germline, CDR1 LGHNA and CDR2 YSLEER. V was shortened by 3 bases and J by 4 bases, with 15 bases between the two germline ends. The CDR3 runs to 15 residues.

CDR3 region: CASSPRQGESYEQYF. The CDR3 DNA sequence: TGTGCCAGCTCACCACGGCAGGGGGAGAGCTACGAGCAGTACTTC. This chain links TRBV18 with TRBJ2-7; 7 bases match TRBD1. The CDR3 is 15 residues long. CDR1 is KGHSH and CDR2 is LQKENI in the germline V gene. Trimming removed 1 base from V and 3 bases from J; junction bases left unmatched: 6.

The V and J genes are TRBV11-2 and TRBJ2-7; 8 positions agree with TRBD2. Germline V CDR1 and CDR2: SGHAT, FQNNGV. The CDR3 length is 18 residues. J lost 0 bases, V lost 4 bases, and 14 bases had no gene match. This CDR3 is CASSSSTSARRYSYEQYF. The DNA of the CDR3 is TGTGCCAGCAGCTCGTCGACTAGCGCTCGCAGGTACTCCTACGAGCAGTACTTC.

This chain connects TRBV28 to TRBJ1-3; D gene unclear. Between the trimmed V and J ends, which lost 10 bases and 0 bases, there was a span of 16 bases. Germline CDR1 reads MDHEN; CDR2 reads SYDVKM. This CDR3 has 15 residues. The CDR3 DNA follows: TGTGCCACCTACGAAGGGCGGTCCTCTGGAAACACCATATATTTT. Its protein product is CATYEGRSSGNTIYF.

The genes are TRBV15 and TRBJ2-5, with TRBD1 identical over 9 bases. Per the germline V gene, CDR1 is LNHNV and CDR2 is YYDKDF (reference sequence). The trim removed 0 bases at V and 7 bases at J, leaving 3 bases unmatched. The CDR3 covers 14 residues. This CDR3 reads CATSRDATGGTQYF. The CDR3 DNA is TGTGCCACCAGCAGAGATGCGACAGGGGGGACCCAGTACTTC.

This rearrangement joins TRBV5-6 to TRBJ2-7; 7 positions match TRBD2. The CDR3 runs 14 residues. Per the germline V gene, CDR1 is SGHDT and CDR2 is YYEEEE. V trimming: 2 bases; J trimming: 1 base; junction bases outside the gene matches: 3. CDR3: CASSFTSASYEQYF. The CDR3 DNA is TGTGCCAGCAGCTTTACTAGCGCTTCCTACGAGCAGTACTTC.